Below, 8 T cell receptor beta chains from the same sample are listed, as sequenced in a study of cytomegalovirus exposure and HLA in healthy donors. Primers included in the PCR were 60 Vbeta and 13 Jbeta primers. Produced via immunoSEQ multiplex PCR; TCRdb's table is partial and in-frame only. The sample holds 120,000 to 150,000 clones, roughly three quarters seen once. Source material: PBMCs. These receptors were collected from a woman between 40 and 55 years old in good health and CMV-seronegative.

The gene calls are TRBV10-1 and TRBJ2-7; D might be TRBD1 (5 bases). Trimming stripped 4 bases from V and 1 base from J, with 14 bases between. CDR3 length equals 15 residues. Germline CDR1 and CDR2: WNHNN and SYGVQD (reference sequence). The CDR3 reads CASSAYLDKSYEQYF. The CDR3 DNA follows: TGCGCCAGCAGTGCTTACCTGGACAAATCCTACGAGCAGTACTTC.

This rearrangement joins TRBV25-1 to TRBJ1-3, with a weak D call TRBD1 (5 bases). The V end lost 2 bases, the J end lost 4 bases, and 9 bases lay between the germline ends. The CDR3 loop spans 14 amino acids. CDR1 and CDR2 (germline): MGHDK, SYGVNS. The CDR3 DNA sequence: TGTGCCAGCAGTGAAGAAAGGGGAGGAAACACCATATATTTT. Its translation is CASSEERGGNTIYF.

V is TRBV18 and J is TRBJ1-2; TRBD1 is a possible D gene (5 bases). V was pared by 1 base and J by 0 bases, with 9 bases between. The CDR3 extends over 15 amino acids. Germline loops: CDR1 KGHSH, CDR2 LQKENI. The CDR3 sequence: CASSPQDIANYGYTF. The CDR3, as DNA: TGTGCCAGCTCACCACAGGACATAGCTAACTATGGCTACACCTTC.

J is TRBJ2-1 and V is TRBV5-1; D is perhaps TRBD1 (6 bases). V gave up 0 bases and J gave up 1 base, with 8 bases separating them. This CDR3 has 15 amino acids. Germline assignment: CDR1 SGHRS and CDR2 YFSETQ. The CDR3: CASSLDRVSYNEQFF. In nucleotides, the CDR3 is TGCGCCAGCAGCTTGGACAGGGTTTCCTACAATGAGCAGTTCTTC. The full variable domain, in which reference TRBV5-1 and TRBJ2-1 provide the parts outside the CDR3, is KAGVTQTPRYLIKTRGQQVTLSCSPISGHRSVSWYQQTPGQGLQFLFEYFSETQRNKGNFPGRFSGRQFSNSRSEMNVSTLELGDSALYLCASSLDRVSYNEQFFGPGTRLTVL.

This clone was seen once. The chain employs TRBV2 and TRBJ1-4; 8 bases line up with TRBD1. The germline V gene encodes CDR1 SNHLY and CDR2 FYNNEI. This CDR3 spans 14 amino acids. The junction had 6 bases not matched to a gene; V was cut back by 8 bases and J by 4 bases. CDR3 protein: CASVLDRDNEKLFF. The CDR3 nucleotides are TGTGCCAGCGTTTTGGACAGGGATAATGAAAAACTGTTTTTT.

The chain couples TRBV5-1 to TRBJ2-1, with 7 bases lining up with TRBD1. Germline V gene sequence: CDR1 SGHRS, CDR2 YFSETQ. V lost 5 bases and J lost 8; bases outside the gene matches: 7. The CDR3 is 13 amino acids. Written as DNA, the CDR3 is TGCGCCAGCAGGGACAGGTATAAGCATGAGCAGTTCTTC. Encoded protein: CASRDRYKHEQFF.

V is TRBV5-1 and J is TRBJ2-1; tentatively, D is TRBD2 (7 bases). The length of the CDR3 is 15 residues. V lost 4 bases to trimming and J lost 7 bases, with 18 bases between them. Germline V gene lookup returns CDR1 SGHRS and CDR2 YFSETQ. Here the CDR3 reads CASSARGATVNEQFF. The CDR3 DNA follows: TGCGCCAGCAGCGCACGGGGGGCCACAGTAAATGAGCAGTTCTTC.

V is TRBV19 and J is TRBJ2-1; D not certain. From germline, CDR1 is LNHDA and CDR2 SQIVND (reference sequence). V was clipped by 7 bases and J by 0 bases, with 13 bases between them. CDR3 length equals 15 residues. CDR3 in amino acids: CASTLEHVSYNEQFF. The CDR3 nucleotides are TGTGCCAGTACTTTAGAACACGTCTCCTACAATGAGCAGTTCTTC.